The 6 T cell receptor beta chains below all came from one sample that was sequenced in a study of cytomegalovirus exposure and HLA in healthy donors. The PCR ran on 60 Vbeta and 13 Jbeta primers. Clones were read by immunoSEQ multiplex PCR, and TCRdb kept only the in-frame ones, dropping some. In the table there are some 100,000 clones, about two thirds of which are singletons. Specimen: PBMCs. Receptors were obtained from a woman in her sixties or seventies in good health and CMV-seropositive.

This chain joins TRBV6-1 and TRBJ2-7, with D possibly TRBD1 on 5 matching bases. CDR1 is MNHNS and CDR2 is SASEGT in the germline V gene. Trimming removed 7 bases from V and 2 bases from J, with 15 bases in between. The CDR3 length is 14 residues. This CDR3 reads CASTTPGIPYEQYF. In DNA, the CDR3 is TGTGCCAGCACAACCCCAGGGATCCCCTACGAGCAGTACTTC.

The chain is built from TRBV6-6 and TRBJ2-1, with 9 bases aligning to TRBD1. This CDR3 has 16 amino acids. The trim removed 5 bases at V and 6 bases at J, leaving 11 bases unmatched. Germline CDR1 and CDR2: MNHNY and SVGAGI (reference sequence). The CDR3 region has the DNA TGTGCCAGCAGTCCCTTCTGGACAGGGGCGGGCAATGAGCAGTTCTTC. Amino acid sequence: CASSPFWTGAGNEQFF.

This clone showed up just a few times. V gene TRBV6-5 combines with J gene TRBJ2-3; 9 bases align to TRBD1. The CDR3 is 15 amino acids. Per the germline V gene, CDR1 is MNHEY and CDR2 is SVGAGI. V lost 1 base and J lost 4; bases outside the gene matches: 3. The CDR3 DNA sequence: TGTGCCAGCAGTTACTTTAGACAGGGGGCAGATACGCAGTATTTT. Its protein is CASSYFRQGADTQYF.

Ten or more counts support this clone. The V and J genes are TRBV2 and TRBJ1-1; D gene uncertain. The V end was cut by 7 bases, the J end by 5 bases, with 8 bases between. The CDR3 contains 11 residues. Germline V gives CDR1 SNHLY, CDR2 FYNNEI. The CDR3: CASTEVTEAFF. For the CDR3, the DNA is TGTGCCAGCACCGAGGTGACTGAAGCTTTCTTT.

For the CDR3, the DNA is TGTGCCAGCAGCAGCGTTAGCGGGGGCCCCAACGAGCAGTACTTC. The encoded protein is CASSSVSGGPNEQYF. The chain joins TRBV2 to TRBJ2-7; 9 bases fit TRBD2. Germline V CDR1 and CDR2: SNHLY, FYNNEI. J lost 5 bases, V lost 6 bases, and 11 bases had no gene match. The CDR3 contains 15 residues.

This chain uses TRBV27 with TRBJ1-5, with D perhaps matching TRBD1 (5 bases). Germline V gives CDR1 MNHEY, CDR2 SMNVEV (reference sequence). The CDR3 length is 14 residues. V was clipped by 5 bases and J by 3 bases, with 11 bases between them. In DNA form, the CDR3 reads TGTGCCAGCAGTGTCCGACAGCACAATCAGCCCCAGCATTTT. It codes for CASSVRQHNQPQHF.